This entry features one TCR beta chain sequence. Its specific antigen is unknown. Base-call qualities are not available, and no considerably larger clone is one nucleotide away. The sample originates from a study of blood T cell repertoires in COVID-19 (dated by TCRdb to the early 2020s). General notes on the study: Samples from collaborators originated in the United States, Italy and Spain and spanned both the acute and convalescent phases of COVID-19. The material from the prospective study consisted of cDNA or gDNA derived from T cells, B-cell-depleted T cells, or PBMCs. The dataset comprised deeply sampled blood TCRbeta repertoires from subjects exposed to, actively infected with, or recovered from COVID-19. The repertoires were released in a freely available public database meant as a resource for research on the immune response to SARS-CoV-2. Samples came from the ongoing ImmuneRACE study (first 160 participants) plus 1,254 subjects from 6 global collaborators. A de-identified subject ID, COVID-19 status, age in years and sex were almost always included in the sample metadata. Where HLA class I and class II types were available, the types were taken from metadata supplied by the sample provider, not from assay-based typing.

TCRbeta CDR3 regions were amplified from genomic DNA by means of the immunoSEQ Assay, a bias-controlled multiplex PCR. The original pipeline was this. Nucleated cell counts per sample were estimated from amplification of reference gene primers within the assay. To quantify the absolute abundance of each unique TCRbeta CDR3 rearrangement, sequence reads were collapsed and filtered. For each sample, productive Simpson clonality was calculated by taking the square root of Simpson's diversity index across productive rearrangements. Entries here come from immuneACCESS through TCRdb and include only in-frame sequences with V and J called. Some clones fail to appear in such tables; in the studies checked, an unresolved V gene covers under half of the shortfall, and the cause of the remainder is unknown. V and J calls plus clone size are reproduced from that table; the DNA served to infer D and trimming. The sample records about 190,000 clones, roughly 78% of which are singletons. The ten largest account for 2.5% to 3.5% of the sample.

Reading from cysteine to phenylalanine, the CDR3 counts 12 amino acids. CDR3 DNA only is kept here, 36 bases in frame from base 1. Relative to germline, V is 1 base shorter and J is 6 bases shorter, with 6 bases between their ends. The germline V gene gives CDR1 as SNHLY and CDR2 as FYNNEI. Summary of the overall study and its limitations: Clinical and demographic metadata were provided uncurated, with the amount varying by source and participant.

Whole blood was collected in K2EDTA tubes by collaborating institutions according to the institutions' own protocols. Collaborator samples were shipped for TCRbeta analysis as frozen whole blood, isolated PBMCs, or DNA extracted from either sample type. Sequencing was performed on peripheral blood. The TCR comes from a woman of 80 years or more with active or convalescent COVID-19. The V and J segments used are TRBV2 and TRBJ1-2; D gene: possibly TRBD1, on 6 matching bases. The nucleotides are TGTGCCAGCAGTGAAGAGGGGGATGGCTACACCTTC. Its protein is CASSEEGDGYTF.